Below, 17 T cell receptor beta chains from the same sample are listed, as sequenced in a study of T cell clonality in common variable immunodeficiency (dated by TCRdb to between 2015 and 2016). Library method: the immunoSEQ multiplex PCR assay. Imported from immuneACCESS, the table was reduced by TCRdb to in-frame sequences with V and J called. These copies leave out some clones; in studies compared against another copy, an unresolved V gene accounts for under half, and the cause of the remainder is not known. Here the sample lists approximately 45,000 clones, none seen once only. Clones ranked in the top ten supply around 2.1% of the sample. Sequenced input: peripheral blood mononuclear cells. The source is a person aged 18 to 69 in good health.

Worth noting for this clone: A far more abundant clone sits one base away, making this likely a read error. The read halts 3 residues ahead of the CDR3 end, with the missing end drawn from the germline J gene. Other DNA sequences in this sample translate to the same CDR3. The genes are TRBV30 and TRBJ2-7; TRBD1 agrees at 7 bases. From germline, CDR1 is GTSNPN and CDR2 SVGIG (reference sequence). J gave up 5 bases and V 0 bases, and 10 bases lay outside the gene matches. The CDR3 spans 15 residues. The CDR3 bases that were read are TGTGCCTGGAGTGTAAAGAGACAGGGTAATCACGAG. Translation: CAWSVKRQGNHE. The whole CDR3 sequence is CAWSVKRQGNHEQYF.

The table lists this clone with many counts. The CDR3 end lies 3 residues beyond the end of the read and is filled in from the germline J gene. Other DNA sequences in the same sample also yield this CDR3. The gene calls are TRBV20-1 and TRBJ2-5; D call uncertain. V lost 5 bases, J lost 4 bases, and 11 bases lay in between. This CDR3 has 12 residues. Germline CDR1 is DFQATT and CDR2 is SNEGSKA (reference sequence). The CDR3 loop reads CSASPTGETQYF. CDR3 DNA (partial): TGCAGTGCTTCCCCAACGGGAGAGACC.

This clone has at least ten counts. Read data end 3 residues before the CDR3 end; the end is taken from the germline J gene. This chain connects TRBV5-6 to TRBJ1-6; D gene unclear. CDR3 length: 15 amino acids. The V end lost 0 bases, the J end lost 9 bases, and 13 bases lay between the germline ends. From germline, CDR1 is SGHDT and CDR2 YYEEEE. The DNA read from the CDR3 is TGTGCCAGCAGCTTGGGCCAGATTCGGGTTTCACCC. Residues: CASSLGQIRVSP. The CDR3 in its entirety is CASSLGQIRVSPLHF.

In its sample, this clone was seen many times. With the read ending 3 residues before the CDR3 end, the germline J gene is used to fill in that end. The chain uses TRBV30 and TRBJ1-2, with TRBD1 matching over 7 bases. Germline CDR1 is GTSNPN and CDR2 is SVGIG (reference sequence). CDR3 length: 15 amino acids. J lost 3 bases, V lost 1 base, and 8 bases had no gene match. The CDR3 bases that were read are TGTGCCTGGAGTGAAGGGGGCGCGATGGACTATGGC. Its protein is CAWSEGGAMDYG. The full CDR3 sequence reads CAWSEGGAMDYGYTF.

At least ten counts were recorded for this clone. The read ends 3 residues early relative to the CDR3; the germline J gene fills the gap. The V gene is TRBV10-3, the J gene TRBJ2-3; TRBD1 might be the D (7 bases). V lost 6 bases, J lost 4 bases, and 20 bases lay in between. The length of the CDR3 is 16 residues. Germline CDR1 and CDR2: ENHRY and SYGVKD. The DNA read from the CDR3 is TGTGCCATCAGCGCGGGACAGCTCCTCGGGGCAGATACG. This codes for CAISAGQLLGADT. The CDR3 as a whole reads CAISAGQLLGADTQYF.

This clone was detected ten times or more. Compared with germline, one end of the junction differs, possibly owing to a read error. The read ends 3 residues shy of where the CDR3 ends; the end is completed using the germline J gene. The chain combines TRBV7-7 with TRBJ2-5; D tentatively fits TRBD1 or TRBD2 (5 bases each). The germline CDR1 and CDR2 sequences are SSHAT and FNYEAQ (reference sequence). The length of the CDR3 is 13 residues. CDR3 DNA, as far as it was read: TGTGCCAGCAGCCTAGCAGGGCGAGAGACC. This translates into CASSLAGRET. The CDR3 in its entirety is CASSLAGRETQYF. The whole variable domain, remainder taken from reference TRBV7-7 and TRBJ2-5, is GAGVSQSPRYKVTKRGQDVTLRCDPISSHATLYWYQQALGQGPEFLTYFNYEAQPDKSGLPSDRFSAERPEGSISTLTIQRTEQRDSAMYRCASSLAGRETQYFGPGTRLLVL.

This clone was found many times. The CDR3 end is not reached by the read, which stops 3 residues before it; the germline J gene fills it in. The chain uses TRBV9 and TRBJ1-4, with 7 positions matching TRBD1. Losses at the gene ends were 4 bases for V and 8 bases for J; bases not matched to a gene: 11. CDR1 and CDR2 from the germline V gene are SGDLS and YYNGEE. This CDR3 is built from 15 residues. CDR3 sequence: CASSFQGQGVEKLFF. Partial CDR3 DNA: TGTGCCAGCAGCTTCCAGGGGCAGGGGGTCGAAAAA.

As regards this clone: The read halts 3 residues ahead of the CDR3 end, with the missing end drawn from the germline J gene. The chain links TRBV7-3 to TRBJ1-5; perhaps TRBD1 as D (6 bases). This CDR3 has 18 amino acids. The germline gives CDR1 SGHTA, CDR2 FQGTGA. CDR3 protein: CASSLTRLAGGLTDPQHF. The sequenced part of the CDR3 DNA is TGTGCCAGCAGCTTAACGCGACTAGCGGGGGGGCTCACAGATCCC.

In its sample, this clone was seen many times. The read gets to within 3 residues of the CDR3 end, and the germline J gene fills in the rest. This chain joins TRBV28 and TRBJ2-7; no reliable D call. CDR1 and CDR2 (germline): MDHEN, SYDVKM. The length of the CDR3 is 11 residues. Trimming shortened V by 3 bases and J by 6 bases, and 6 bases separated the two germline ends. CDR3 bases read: TGTGCCAGCAGTTTTACCGGCGAG. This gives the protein CASSFTGE. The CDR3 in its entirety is CASSFTGEQYF.

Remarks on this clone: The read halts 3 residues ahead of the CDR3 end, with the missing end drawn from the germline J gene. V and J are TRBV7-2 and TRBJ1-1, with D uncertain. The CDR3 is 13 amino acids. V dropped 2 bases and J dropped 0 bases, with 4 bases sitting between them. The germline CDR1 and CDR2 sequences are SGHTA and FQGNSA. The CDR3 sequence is CASSLILNTEAFF. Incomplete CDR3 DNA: TGTGCCAGCAGCTTAATCTTGAACACTGAA.

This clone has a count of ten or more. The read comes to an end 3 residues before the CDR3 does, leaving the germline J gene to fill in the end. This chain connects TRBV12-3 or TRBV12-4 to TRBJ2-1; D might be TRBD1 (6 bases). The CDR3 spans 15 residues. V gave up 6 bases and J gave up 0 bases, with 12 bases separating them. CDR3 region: CASSQGGSSYNEQFF. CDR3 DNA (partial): TGTGCCAGCAGCCAAGGGGGTAGCTCCTACAATGAG.

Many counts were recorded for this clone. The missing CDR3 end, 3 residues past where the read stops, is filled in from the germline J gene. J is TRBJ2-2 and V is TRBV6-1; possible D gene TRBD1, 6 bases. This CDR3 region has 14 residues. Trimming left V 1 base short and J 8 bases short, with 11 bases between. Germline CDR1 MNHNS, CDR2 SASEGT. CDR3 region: CASSEVKGGGELFF. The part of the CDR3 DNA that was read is TGTGCCAGCAGTGAAGTGAAAGGGGGAGGGGAG.

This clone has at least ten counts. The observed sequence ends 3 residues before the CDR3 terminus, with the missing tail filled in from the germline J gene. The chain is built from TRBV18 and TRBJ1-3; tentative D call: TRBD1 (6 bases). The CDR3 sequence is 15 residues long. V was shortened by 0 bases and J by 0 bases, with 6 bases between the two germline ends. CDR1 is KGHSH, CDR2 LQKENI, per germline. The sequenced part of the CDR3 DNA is TGTGCCAGCTCACCACCGGGGGCCTCTGGAAACACC. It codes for CASSPPGASGNT. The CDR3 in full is CASSPPGASGNTIYF.

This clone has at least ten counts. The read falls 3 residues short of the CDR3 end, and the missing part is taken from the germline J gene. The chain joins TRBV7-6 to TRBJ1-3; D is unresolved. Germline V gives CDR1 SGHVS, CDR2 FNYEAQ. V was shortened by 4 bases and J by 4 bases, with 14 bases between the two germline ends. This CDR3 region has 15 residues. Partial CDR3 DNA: TGTGCCAGCAGCTCCCTCACCGGTCCCGGAAACACC. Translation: CASSSLTGPGNT. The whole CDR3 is CASSSLTGPGNTIYF. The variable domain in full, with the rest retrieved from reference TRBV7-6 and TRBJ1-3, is GAGVSQSPRYKVTKRGQDVALRCDPISGHVSLYWYRQALGQGPEFLTYFNYEAQQDKSGLPNDRFSAERPEGSISTLTIQRTEQRDSAMYRCASSSLTGPGNTIYFGEGSWLTVV.

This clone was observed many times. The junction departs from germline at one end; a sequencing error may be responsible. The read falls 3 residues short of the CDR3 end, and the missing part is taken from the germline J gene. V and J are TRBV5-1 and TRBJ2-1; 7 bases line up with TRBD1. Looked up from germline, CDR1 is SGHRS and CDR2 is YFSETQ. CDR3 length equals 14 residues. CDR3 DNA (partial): TGCGCCACCAGCGGCCAGGGGGTCAACAATGAG. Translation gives CATSGQGVNNE. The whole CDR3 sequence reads CATSGQGVNNEQFF.

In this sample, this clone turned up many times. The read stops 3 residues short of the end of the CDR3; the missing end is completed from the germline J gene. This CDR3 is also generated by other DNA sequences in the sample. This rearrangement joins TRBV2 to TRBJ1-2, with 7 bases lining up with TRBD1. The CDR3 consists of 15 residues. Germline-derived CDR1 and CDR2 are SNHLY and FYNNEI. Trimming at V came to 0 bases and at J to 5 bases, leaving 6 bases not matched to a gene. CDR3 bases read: TGTGCCAGCAGTGAAGCGCCGGAACAGGGGTATGGC. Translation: CASSEAPEQGYG. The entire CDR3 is CASSEAPEQGYGYTF.

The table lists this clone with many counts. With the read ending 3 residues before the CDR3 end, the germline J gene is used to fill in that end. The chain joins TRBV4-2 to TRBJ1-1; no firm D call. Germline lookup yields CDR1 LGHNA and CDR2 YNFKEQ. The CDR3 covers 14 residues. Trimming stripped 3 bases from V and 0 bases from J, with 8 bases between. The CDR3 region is CASSHRQMNTEAFF. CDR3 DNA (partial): TGTGCCAGCAGCCACCGACAAATGAACACTGAA.